These T cell receptor beta chains were read from a single sample in a study of high-grade serous ovarian cancer treatment subgroups. The repertoire was sequenced with immunoSEQ multiplex PCR; TCRdb's copy has only in-frame clones and lacks some. This table holds over 6,000 clones, about 75% found once. Material: tumor tissue. These receptors were taken from a human donor with high-grade serous ovarian cancer. Each CDR3 is given with its conserved first and last residue. The order of the fields is V gene, D gene, clone size, J gene, CDR3 protein, CDR3 DNA. D genes are given only for firm matches. Clone size is not always given. Where it is, it says once, few, many or a class for expanded clones.

v_gene: TRBV18
d_gene: NA
abundance: NA
j_gene: TRBJ2-3
CDR3aa: CASSGGRGSTDTQYF
CDR3nt: TGTGCCAGCTCCGGGGGACGGGGGAGCACTGATACGCAGTATTTT

v_gene: TRBV7-8
d_gene: NA
abundance: NA
j_gene: TRBJ1-5
CDR3aa: CASSPNQPQHF
CDR3nt: TGTGCCAGCAGCCCGAATCAGCCCCAGCATTTT

v_gene: TRBV10-2
d_gene: NA
abundance: NA
j_gene: TRBJ1-2
CDR3aa: CASSSPGEGYTF
CDR3nt: TGCGCCAGCAGTTCCCCAGGGGAGGGCTACACCTTC

v_gene: TRBV5-1
d_gene: NA
abundance: NA
j_gene: TRBJ2-3
CDR3aa: CASSTRDSRVDTQYF
CDR3nt: TGCGCCAGCAGCACCCGGGACTCTCGAGTAGATACGCAGTATTTT

v_gene: TRBV7-6
d_gene: NA
abundance: NA
j_gene: TRBJ1-1
CDR3aa: CASSAGGNTEAFF
CDR3nt: TGTGCCAGCAGCGCCGGGGGGAACACTGAAGCTTTCTTT

v_gene: TRBV5-1
d_gene: TRBD1
abundance: NA
j_gene: TRBJ1-6
CDR3aa: CASSTGQGNNSPLHF
CDR3nt: TGCGCCAGCAGCACGGGACAGGGGAATAATTCACCCCTCCACTTT

v_gene: TRBV6-5
d_gene: NA
abundance: NA
j_gene: TRBJ2-7
CDR3aa: CASSSTVYEQYF
CDR3nt: TGTGCCAGCAGTTCGACGGTCTACGAGCAGTACTTC

v_gene: TRBV10-1
d_gene: NA
abundance: NA
j_gene: TRBJ2-4
CDR3aa: CASSESGPPGNIQYF
CDR3nt: TGCGCCAGCAGTGAGTCGGGACCCCCGGGAAACATTCAGTACTTC

v_gene: TRBV11-3
d_gene: NA
abundance: NA
j_gene: TRBJ2-7
CDR3aa: CASSLEGNLYEQYF
CDR3nt: TGTGCCAGCAGCTTAGAGGGGAATCTCTACGAGCAGTACTTC

v_gene: TRBV28
d_gene: NA
abundance: once
j_gene: TRBJ2-1
CDR3aa: CASSLNQMTNEQFF
CDR3nt: TGTGCCAGCAGTTTGAATCAGATGACCAATGAGCAGTTCTTC

v_gene: TRBV10-3
d_gene: NA
abundance: NA
j_gene: TRBJ2-1
CDR3aa: CAISEFGGGLNEQFF
CDR3nt: TGTGCCATCAGTGAGTTTGGGGGGGGCTTAAATGAGCAGTTCTTC

v_gene: TRBV4-1
d_gene: NA
abundance: NA
j_gene: TRBJ1-2
CDR3aa: CASSQDKGFHGYTF
CDR3nt: TGCGCCAGCAGCCAAGATAAGGGGTTTCATGGCTACACCTTC

v_gene: TRBV4-2
d_gene: TRBD2
abundance: NA
j_gene: TRBJ2-5
CDR3aa: CASSQNLAGQETQYF
CDR3nt: TGTGCCAGCAGCCAAAATCTAGCGGGGCAAGAGACCCAGTACTTC

v_gene: TRBV5-1
d_gene: NA
abundance: NA
j_gene: TRBJ2-3
CDR3aa: CASSSHIGVSTDTQYF
CDR3nt: TGCGCCAGCAGCTCCCATATTGGGGTTAGCACAGATACGCAGTATTTT

v_gene: TRBV7-9
d_gene: NA
abundance: NA
j_gene: TRBJ2-5
CDR3aa: CASSRAGGAETQYF
CDR3nt: TGTGCCAGCAGCCGGGCTGGGGGGGCGGAGACCCAGTACTTC

v_gene: TRBV9
d_gene: TRBD1
abundance: NA
j_gene: TRBJ2-2
CDR3aa: CASSPREGALTGELFF
CDR3nt: TGTGCCAGCAGCCCCAGAGAGGGGGCTCTGACCGGGGAGCTGTTTTTT

v_gene: TRBV5-1
d_gene: TRBD1
abundance: NA
j_gene: TRBJ1-5
CDR3aa: CASSSTGDFSQPQHF
CDR3nt: TGCGCCAGCAGCTCGACAGGGGATTTCTCACAGCCCCAGCATTTT

v_gene: TRBV30
d_gene: TRBD1
abundance: NA
j_gene: TRBJ1-2
CDR3aa: CAWIPPDRESYGYTF
CDR3nt: TGTGCCTGGATCCCTCCGGACAGGGAGTCCTATGGCTACACCTTC

v_gene: TRBV5-4
d_gene: TRBD1
abundance: NA
j_gene: TRBJ2-2
CDR3aa: CASSLMGTGGGELFF
CDR3nt: TGTGCCAGCAGCTTGATGGGGACAGGGGGCGGGGAGCTGTTTTTT

v_gene: TRBV7-7
d_gene: TRBD2
abundance: NA
j_gene: TRBJ2-3
CDR3aa: CASSSLLGLAGAETQYF
CDR3nt: TGTGCCAGCAGCTCCCTACTTGGACTAGCGGGGGCCGAGACCCAGTATTTT

v_gene: TRBV6-6
d_gene: TRBD1
abundance: NA
j_gene: TRBJ2-2
CDR3aa: CASVWTGAPLAGELFF
CDR3nt: TGTGCCAGCGTGTGGACAGGGGCCCCCCTCGCCGGGGAGCTGTTTTTT

v_gene: TRBV6-1
d_gene: TRBD1
abundance: NA
j_gene: TRBJ1-2
CDR3aa: CASSVGTGAPIANYGYTF
CDR3nt: TGTGCCAGCAGTGTGGGGACAGGAGCCCCAATAGCTAACTATGGCTACACCTTC

v_gene: TRBV10-1
d_gene: NA
abundance: few
j_gene: TRBJ1-1
CDR3aa: CASSESGARMDTEAFF
CDR3nt: TGCGCCAGCAGTGAGTCGGGGGCTAGGATGGACACTGAAGCTTTCTTT

v_gene: TRBV6-6
d_gene: NA
abundance: NA
j_gene: TRBJ1-2
CDR3aa: CASSGGGANYGYTF
CDR3nt: TGTGCCAGCAGCGGTGGGGGAGCAAACTATGGCTACACCTTC

v_gene: TRBV7-2
d_gene: TRBD2
abundance: NA
j_gene: TRBJ2-5
CDR3aa: CASSSWSGGAPQYF
CDR3nt: TGTGCCAGCAGCTCTTGGAGCGGGGGGGCTCCCCAGTACTTC

v_gene: TRBV10-3
d_gene: TRBD1
abundance: NA
j_gene: TRBJ2-7
CDR3aa: CAISESRQGDEQYF
CDR3nt: TGTGCCATCAGTGAGTCCCGACAGGGTGACGAGCAGTACTTC

v_gene: TRBV5-5
d_gene: NA
abundance: NA
j_gene: TRBJ2-7
CDR3aa: CASSLEGTYEQYF
CDR3nt: TGTGCCAGCAGCTTGGAGGGGACCTACGAGCAGTACTTC

v_gene: TRBV29-1
d_gene: NA
abundance: NA
j_gene: TRBJ1-4
CDR3aa: CSVGDGNEKLFF
CDR3nt: TGCAGCGTTGGAGACGGGAATGAAAAACTGTTTTTT

v_gene: TRBV19
d_gene: TRBD1
abundance: once
j_gene: TRBJ1-4
CDR3aa: CASSIWSSRQGNEKLFF
CDR3nt: TGTGCCAGTAGTATCTGGTCTTCGAGACAGGGTAATGAAAAACTGTTTTTT

v_gene: TRBV6-4
d_gene: TRBD2
abundance: NA
j_gene: TRBJ2-3
CDR3aa: CASSGTSGGADTQYF
CDR3nt: TGTGCCAGCAGCGGGACTAGCGGGGGTGCAGATACGCAGTATTTT

v_gene: TRBV11-1
d_gene: NA
abundance: NA
j_gene: TRBJ1-4
CDR3aa: CASSPGGANEKLFF
CDR3nt: TGTGCCAGCAGCCCGGGGGGGGCGAATGAAAAACTGTTTTTT

v_gene: TRBV9
d_gene: NA
abundance: large
j_gene: TRBJ2-1
CDR3aa: CASSVGGYEQFF
CDR3nt: TGTGCCAGCAGCGTAGGGGGATATGAGCAGTTCTTC

v_gene: TRBV7-2
d_gene: NA
abundance: NA
j_gene: TRBJ2-3
CDR3aa: CASSMQGGGTDTQYF
CDR3nt: TGTGCCAGCAGCATGCAGGGGGGGGGCACAGATACGCAGTATTTT

v_gene: TRBV2
d_gene: TRBD1
abundance: NA
j_gene: TRBJ2-7
CDR3aa: CATKDRPSSYEQYF
CDR3nt: TGTGCCACCAAGGACAGGCCGAGCTCCTACGAGCAGTACTTC

v_gene: TRBV5-8
d_gene: TRBD1
abundance: NA
j_gene: TRBJ2-1
CDR3aa: CASSHGTVDISYNEQFF
CDR3nt: TGTGCCAGCAGTCATGGGACAGTCGACATTTCCTACAATGAGCAGTTCTTC

v_gene: TRBV5-1
d_gene: NA
abundance: NA
j_gene: TRBJ1-4
CDR3aa: CASSFGTGRAEKLFF
CDR3nt: TGCGCCAGCAGCTTCGGGACGGGGAGGGCCGAAAAACTGTTTTTT

v_gene: TRBV5-1
d_gene: NA
abundance: NA
j_gene: TRBJ2-3
CDR3aa: CASSLVIEAGTDTQYF
CDR3nt: TGCGCCAGCAGCTTGGTAATCGAGGCCGGCACAGATACGCAGTATTTT

v_gene: TRBV6-5
d_gene: NA
abundance: NA
j_gene: TRBJ1-1
CDR3aa: CASSSGRTEAFF
CDR3nt: TGTGCCAGCAGTTCAGGGCGGACTGAAGCTTTCTTT

v_gene: TRBV19
d_gene: NA
abundance: NA
j_gene: TRBJ1-1
CDR3aa: CASSRGEAFF
CDR3nt: TGTGCCAGTAGTCGGGGGGAAGCTTTCTTT

v_gene: TRBV9
d_gene: TRBD1
abundance: NA
j_gene: TRBJ1-4
CDR3aa: CASSVGGTDNEKLFF
CDR3nt: TGTGCCAGCAGCGTAGGCGGGACAGATAATGAAAAACTGTTTTTT

v_gene: TRBV18
d_gene: TRBD2
abundance: NA
j_gene: TRBJ2-3
CDR3aa: CASSTSGGDTQYF
CDR3nt: TGTGCCAGTTCGACTAGCGGGGGAGATACGCAGTATTTT